This TCR beta chain comes out of a study of human T cells and chemical hapten exposure. Study-wide context: Small discrepancies in pooled library volume mainly accounted for the varying TCR yields per sample.

Indicated time point: patch test 1, 2 weeks after DPC sensitization. This sample's treatment: therapeutic diphenylcyclopropenone sensitization with weekly scalp DPC. Drawing of blood took place ahead of applying each patch test. TCRdb independently ran MiXCR on the RACE reads; one entry per CDR3 protein. In the table there are 340,000 or so distinct CDR3 sequences, roughly 6.9% of which are singletons. There are 14 residues in the CDR3. The germline V and J ends were trimmed by 4 bases and 1 base, with 11 bases remaining between them. Per the germline V gene, CDR1 is SGHRS and CDR2 is YFSETQ. This material consisted of whole blood, taken in connection with sensitization to the hapten diphenylcyclopropenone (DPC). This chain uses TRBV5-1 with TRBJ2-5; D gene ambiguous. This receptor was obtained from a woman between 18 and 29 years old with alopecia areata. Some clones in this sample may be carry-over from other donors' samples. The CDR3 bases are TGCGCCAGCAGCCCATCTGGGTCCCAAGAGACCCAGTACTTC. Translated, it gives CASSPSGSQETQYF.